This entry lists 5 T cell receptor beta chains sequenced from one sample in a study of preoperative IRX-2 immunotherapy in early breast cancer. Stated treatment: preoperative locoregional IRX-2 cytokine immunotherapy. Assay used: immunoSEQ multiplex PCR; TCRdb lists only in-frame clones, some missing. The sample yields 20,000 to 30,000 clones, around nine tenths seen once. Sequenced material: tumor tissue, taken after IRX-2 immunotherapy. Receptor source: a human donor with breast cancer.

The chain is built from TRBV5-4 and TRBJ2-3; TRBD2 matches 7 bases. Germline trimming cut 4 bases from V and 5 bases from J; bases unmatched to any gene: 7. The CDR3 runs to 14 residues. Looked up from germline, CDR1 is SGHNT and CDR2 is YYREEE (reference sequence). The CDR3, as DNA: TGTGCCAGCAGCCCCGGGGGAGGGCGAGATACGCAGTATTTT. This translates into CASSPGGGRDTQYF.

The chain has TRBV5-1 and TRBJ1-2; D unclear. Trimming stripped 0 bases from V and 4 bases from J, with 7 bases between. The CDR3 consists of 13 residues. Germline V gene lookup returns CDR1 SGHRS and CDR2 YFSETQ. CDR3 nucleotide sequence: TGCGCCAGCAGCTTGGAACCGTTCTATGGCTACACCTTC. This encodes CASSLEPFYGYTF.

The rearrangement joins TRBV10-3 to TRBJ2-5; D is possibly TRBD2 (6 bases). The DNA end is a closer match to TRBJ2-7, so the J assignment may be wrong. The CDR3 is made up of 16 amino acids. Germline CDR1 ENHRY, CDR2 SYGVKD. The DNA for the CDR3 is TGTGCCATCAGTGACTTAGCGGACGGGAGCTCCTACGAGCAGTACTTC. It specifies CAISDLADGSSYEQYF.

This sequence joins TRBV6-1 and TRBJ1-6; tentative D call: TRBD1 (6 bases). Germline CDR1 MNHNS, CDR2 SASEGT. The CDR3 totals 15 residues. V lost 2 bases to trimming and J lost 6 bases, with 11 bases between them. The CDR3 DNA reads as TGTGCCAGCAGTGAATATGGGGGGCGTAATTCACCCCTCCACTTT. Translated: CASSEYGGRNSPLHF.

The genes are TRBV6-5 and TRBJ1-2; D ambiguous. CDR1 and CDR2 (germline): MNHEY, SVGAGI. CDR3 length: 11 amino acids. The ends were cut back, 5 bases at V and 3 bases at J, with 4 bases in the middle. Here the CDR3 DNA reads TGTGCCAGCAGTAGTTACTATGGCTACACCTTC. This codes for CASSSYYGYTF.